The next 24 T cell receptor beta chains were all read from a single sample in a study of T cell changes during pregnancy in multiple sclerosis. The assay was immunoSEQ multiplex PCR, and TCRdb's table has in-frame clones only and misses some. Found here are 30,000 to 45,000 clones, about 90% of them singletons; the top ten hold under 30%. Specimen: CD8+ T cells from peripheral blood mononuclear cells, collected before pregnancy. These receptor sequences come from a female donor with multiple sclerosis, enrolled in a pregnancy study.

J is TRBJ2-7 and V is TRBV5-1, with 7 bases identical to TRBD2. Germline V gives CDR1 SGHRS, CDR2 YFSETQ. The V gene end was trimmed by 0 bases and the J gene end by 2 bases; junction bases not matched to a gene: 8. This CDR3 is built from 16 residues. DNA of the CDR3: TGCGCCAGCAGCTTGGTAGCTAGCGGATCTACCTACGAGCAGTACTTC. It yields the protein CASSLVASGSTYEQYF.

The chain has TRBV7-9 and TRBJ2-7; TRBD2 is a possible D gene (5 bases). Germline assignment: CDR1 SEHNR and CDR2 FQNEAQ (reference sequence). V lost 4 bases and J 1 base, leaving 14 bases between the germline ends. The CDR3 spans 15 residues. For the CDR3, the DNA is TGTGCCAGCAGCTCCGGGGATACCCGGTCCTACGAGCAGTACTTC. Translation gives CASSSGDTRSYEQYF. Variable domain in full (rest from reference TRBV7-9 and TRBJ2-7): DTGVSQNPRHKITKRGQNVTFRCDPISEHNRLYWYRQTLGQGPEFLTYFQNEAQLEKSRLLSDRFSAERPKGSFSTLEIQRTEQGDSAMYLCASSSGDTRSYEQYFGPGTRLTVT.

J is TRBJ2-2 and V is TRBV2; the D gene is possibly TRBD1 (5 bases). Germline CDR1 and CDR2: SNHLY and FYNNEI. This CDR3 is 15 amino acids long. This chain's CDR3 is CAVVPQGPKPGELFF. CDR3 nucleotide sequence: TGTGCAGTCGTTCCTCAGGGTCCCAAACCCGGGGAGCTGTTTTTT.

The rearrangement uses TRBV11-2 and TRBJ1-1, with TRBD1 identical over 8 bases. V was pared by 5 bases and J by 4 bases, with 9 bases of the junction left unmatched. This CDR3 has 15 amino acids. Germline assignment: CDR1 SGHAT and CDR2 FQNNGV. The CDR3, as DNA: TGTGCCAGCAGCCCTTCGGACAGGGCGAGCACTGAAGCTTTCTTT. Translating it yields CASSPSDRASTEAFF.

This clone was seen just once. This sequence joins TRBV5-4 and TRBJ1-1; D is uncertain. Trimming left V 4 bases short and J 5 bases short, with 15 bases between. Germline V lookup: CDR1 SGHNT, CDR2 YYREEE (reference sequence). This CDR3 contains 14 residues. The CDR3 DNA reads TGTGCCAGCAGCCGAGCGGGGTGGGGAACTGAAGCTTTCTTT. It is translated as CASSRAGWGTEAFF.

The gene calls are TRBV6-5 and TRBJ2-1; 7 bases fit TRBD2. The CDR3 is made up of 13 amino acids. Germline V gene data show CDR1 as MNHEY and CDR2 as SVGAGI. V was clipped by 6 bases and J by 4 bases; unmatched bases: 3. The CDR3 loop reads CASRTSAYNEQFF. The CDR3, as DNA: TGTGCCAGCAGAACTAGCGCGTACAATGAGCAGTTCTTC.

The rearrangement uses TRBV30 and TRBJ2-1; D perhaps matches TRBD2 (6 bases). Germline loops: CDR1 GTSNPN, CDR2 SVGIG (reference sequence). The CDR3 length is 15 residues. V gave up 1 base and J gave up 6 bases, with 16 bases separating them. This CDR3 is CAWSGAPGRINEQFF. The CDR3 coding sequence is TGTGCCTGGAGTGGGGCTCCCGGGAGAATCAATGAGCAGTTCTTC.

This sequence joins TRBV18 and TRBJ1-2; 10 bases align to TRBD1. CDR1 is KGHSH, CDR2 LQKENI, per germline. Trimming took 2 bases from V and 7 from J; bases not matched to a gene: 13. The length of the CDR3 is 17 residues. CDR3 sequence: CASSPWDRGPTMSGYTF. CDR3 in DNA: TGTGCCAGCTCACCATGGGACAGGGGACCTACTATGTCTGGCTACACCTTC.

The V gene is TRBV28, the J gene TRBJ2-6; 8 nucleotides match TRBD1. The CDR3 is 19 residues long. Trimming at V came to 2 bases and at J to 4 bases, leaving 13 bases not matched to a gene. Germline assignment: CDR1 MDHEN and CDR2 SYDVKM. The CDR3 sequence is CASSLGQGIEPGGANVLTF. CDR3 bases: TGTGCCAGCAGTTTAGGACAGGGTATTGAGCCTGGAGGGGCCAACGTCCTGACTTTC.

The chain has TRBV5-1 and TRBJ1-1; D unresolved. There are 13 residues in the CDR3. Trimming left V 4 bases short and J 0 bases short, with 7 bases between. Germline CDR1 and CDR2: SGHRS and YFSETQ. The CDR3 loop is CASSPGLNTEAFF. The DNA of the CDR3 is TGCGCCAGCAGCCCAGGCTTGAACACTGAAGCTTTCTTT.

The chain recombines TRBV28 with TRBJ2-7; D perhaps matches TRBD1 (5 bases). Per the germline V gene, CDR1 is MDHEN and CDR2 is SYDVKM. This CDR3 contains 13 residues. V was clipped by 6 bases and J by 3 bases, with 12 bases between them. The CDR3 protein is CASSLTGHYEQYF. CDR3 DNA: TGTGCCAGCAGCCTAACCGGACACTACGAGCAGTACTTC.

The genes are TRBV30 and TRBJ2-3, with 7 bases lining up with TRBD2. After removal of 0 bases from V and 4 bases from J, the junction contained 1 base not matched to a gene. CDR3 length: 13 amino acids. The V gene's germline CDR1 is GTSNPN and CDR2 SVGIG (reference sequence). The CDR3 nucleotides read TGTGCCTGGAGTGTACTAGCGCCAGATACGCAGTATTTT. Translating gives CAWSVLAPDTQYF.

The chain recombines TRBV6-5 with TRBJ2-7, with D perhaps matching TRBD2 (6 bases). This CDR3 contains 15 residues. Germline CDR1 is MNHEY and CDR2 is SVGAGI. Trimming removed 5 bases at V and 2 bases at J, with 16 bases between. The CDR3 loop reads CASSRKEGLAYEQYF. CDR3 bases: TGTGCCAGCAGTCGTAAGGAGGGACTCGCCTACGAGCAGTACTTC.

The chain combines TRBV7-7 with TRBJ2-3; 9 nucleotides line up with TRBD2. The CDR3 contains 17 residues. CDR1 and CDR2 (germline): SSHAT, FNYEAQ (reference sequence). J was trimmed by 0 bases and V by 4 bases; bases with no gene match: 8. This chain's CDR3 is CASSSRGLAGSTDTQYF. The CDR3 region has the DNA TGTGCCAGCAGCTCACGCGGGCTAGCGGGAAGCACAGATACGCAGTATTTT.

The chain couples TRBV13 to TRBJ2-7; TRBD1 aligns across 9 bases. Germline trimming cut 5 bases from V and 2 bases from J; bases unmatched to any gene: 7. The CDR3 runs to 15 residues. CDR1 and CDR2 (germline): PRHDT, FYEKMQ (reference sequence). The CDR3 is CASSTPDRGTYEQYF. The CDR3 bases are TGTGCCAGCAGCACCCCGGACAGGGGAACCTACGAGCAGTACTTC.

This clone was picked up one time. The rearrangement joins TRBV7-8 to TRBJ1-5; 9 bases map to TRBD1. The CDR3 length is 18 residues. With V trimmed by 5 bases and J by 1 base, 12 bases remained unmatched. Germline V gives CDR1 SGHVS, CDR2 FQNEAQ. This chain's CDR3 is CASSLPAGQGSSNQPQHF. CDR3 DNA: TGTGCCAGCAGCCTCCCGGCGGGACAGGGTTCGAGCAATCAGCCCCAGCATTTT.

The V and J genes are TRBV7-6 and TRBJ1-2, with 8 positions matching TRBD1. CDR1 is SGHVS and CDR2 is FNYEAQ in the germline V gene. The CDR3 runs 15 residues. V was pared by 1 base and J by 7 bases, with 8 bases of the junction left unmatched. CDR3 coding DNA: TGTGCCAGCAGCTTAGGGGAGGACAGGGCCCTTGGCTACACCTTC. Residues: CASSLGEDRALGYTF.

V gene TRBV9 combines with J gene TRBJ2-5, with 9 bases fitting TRBD2. Germline-derived CDR1 and CDR2 are SGDLS and YYNGEE. The CDR3 spans 18 residues. The junction had 17 bases not matched to a gene; V was cut back by 4 bases and J by 4 bases. The CDR3 coding sequence is TGTGCCAGCAGCCCCCAAAGTATAGCGGGGGATTCATCAGAGACCCAGTACTTC. Translating it yields CASSPQSIAGDSSETQYF. The full variable domain, its missing parts supplied by reference TRBV9 and TRBJ2-5, is DSGVTQTPKHLITATGQRVTLRCSPRSGDLSVYWYQQSLDQGLQFLIQYYNGEERAKGNILERFSAQQFPDLHSELNLSSLELGDSALYFCASSPQSIAGDSSETQYFGPGTRLLVL.

This chain uses TRBV28 with TRBJ2-1; 12 positions agree with TRBD2. From germline, CDR1 is MDHEN and CDR2 SYDVKM. Germline trimming cut 3 bases from V and 0 bases from J; bases unmatched to any gene: 6. The CDR3 has 18 amino acids. CDR3 residues: CASSLTSGSRNSYNEQFF. CDR3 nucleotide sequence: TGTGCCAGCAGTTTGACTAGCGGGAGTAGGAACTCCTACAATGAGCAGTTCTTC.

The chain recombines TRBV27 with TRBJ2-7; D might be TRBD1 (6 bases). This CDR3 has 15 residues. CDR1 is MNHEY and CDR2 is SMNVEV in the germline V gene (reference sequence). V lost 2 bases and J 1 base, leaving 12 bases between the germline ends. For the CDR3, the DNA is TGTGCCAGCAGTTTACAGGGGTGGGGGTCCTACGAGCAGTACTTC. Encoded protein: CASSLQGWGSYEQYF.

V gene TRBV6-5 combines with J gene TRBJ2-1; D is possibly TRBD1 (5 bases). CDR1 is MNHEY and CDR2 is SVGAGI in the germline V gene. V was cut by 0 bases and J by 8 bases, with 11 bases left in between. The CDR3 has 14 amino acids. The DNA for the CDR3 is TGTGCCAGCAGTTACTCGAGGCAGGGCGATGAGCAGTTCTTC. Its translation is CASSYSRQGDEQFF.

The J gene is TRBJ1-6, the V gene TRBV27; 8 nucleotides line up with TRBD1. The CDR3 spans 14 residues. The V segment lost 5 bases and the J segment 16 bases; nucleotides outside the gene matches: 13. Germline CDR1 and CDR2: MNHEY and SMNVEV (reference sequence). As DNA, the CDR3 is TGTGCCAGCAGTATATTGGGGACAGGACGGGAACTCCACTTT. Residues: CASSILGTGRELHF.

The chain combines TRBV7-8 with TRBJ2-7; 11 positions match TRBD2. Germline V gives CDR1 SGHVS, CDR2 FQNEAQ. Losses at the gene ends were 3 bases for V and 11 bases for J; bases not matched to a gene: 0. This CDR3 region has 11 residues. The CDR3 DNA is TGTGCCAGCAGCTTGGGACTAGCGGAGTACTTC. This codes for CASSLGLAEYF.

The table lists this clone with a count of one. The chain recombines TRBV9 with TRBJ1-6; no definite D call. This CDR3 spans 12 amino acids. Trimming cost V 3 bases and J 7 bases, with 5 bases left between them. Germline assignment: CDR1 SGDLS and CDR2 YYNGEE. The CDR3, as DNA: TGTGCCAGCAGCGGAGGGAATTCACCCCTCCACTTT. Translation: CASSGGNSPLHF.